The 8 T cell receptor beta chains listed next were all sequenced from one sample in a study of radiotherapy plus CTLA-4 blockade in lung cancer (dated by TCRdb to 2016 to 2018). The library was prepared using the immunoSEQ multiplex PCR assay. Imported from immuneACCESS, the table was reduced by TCRdb to in-frame sequences with V and J called. These copies leave out some clones; in studies compared against another copy, an unresolved V gene accounts for under half, and the cause of the remainder is not known. The table for this sample lists 47,000 or so clones; about 85% of them were counted only once. About a quarter of the sample goes to the ten largest clones. This specimen consisted of peripheral blood, obtained from a patient treated with radiotherapy plus ipilimumab. These receptors all come from a human donor with non-small cell lung cancer whose response to radiotherapy plus ipilimumab could not be evaluated.

The rearrangement uses TRBV5-1 and TRBJ2-7; 7 bases agree with TRBD2. This CDR3 is built from 16 residues. Germline V gives CDR1 SGHRS, CDR2 YFSETQ. V shed 1 base and J 9 bases; nucleotides not matched to a gene: 16. In DNA form, the CDR3 reads TGCGCCAGCAGCTTGACGGGGGGTCGGCCCGACCTGGGGCAGTACTTC. As protein: CASSLTGGRPDLGQYF.

V usage is TRBV2 and J usage is TRBJ2-7; tentative D call: TRBD1 (6 bases). With 8 bases removed from V and 4 bases from J, the gap between germline ends came to 15 bases. Germline CDR1 reads SNHLY; CDR2 reads FYNNEI. CDR3 length: 13 residues. DNA for the CDR3: TGTGCCAGCCAATCCGGACAGCCATACGAGCAGTACTTC. Its translation is CASQSGQPYEQYF.

This clone has more than one count but fewer than ten. V is TRBV28 and J is TRBJ2-7; D possibly corresponds to TRBD1 (5 bases). The CDR3 consists of 14 residues. The V and J ends lost 4 bases and 2 bases respectively, with 12 bases between them. Germline CDR1 reads MDHEN; CDR2 reads SYDVKM. The CDR3 nucleotides are TGTGCCAGCAGTTCTGGACACGGCCCCTACGAGCAGTACTTC. This gives the protein CASSSGHGPYEQYF. Combining the CDR3 with reference TRBV28 and TRBJ2-7 gives the whole variable domain DVKVTQSSRYLVKRTGEKVFLECVQDMDHENMFWYRQDPGLGLRLIYFSYDVKMKEKGDIPEGYSVSREKKERFSLILESASTNQTSMYLCASSSGHGPYEQYFGPGTRLTVT.

This clone was seen a single time. The genes are TRBV10-2 and TRBJ2-7, with 7 nucleotides matching TRBD2. CDR3 length: 12 amino acids. In germline, CDR1 is WSHSY, CDR2 SAAADI. The CDR3 DNA reads TGCTCCTCCGGGCGGGGGACCTACGAGCAGTACTTC. Amino acid sequence: CSSGRGTYEQYF.

V gene TRBV19 combines with J gene TRBJ2-1; D perhaps matches TRBD1 (6 bases). The CDR3 is made up of 13 amino acids. Trimming stripped 4 bases from V and 9 bases from J, with 13 bases between. The V gene's germline CDR1 is LNHDA and CDR2 SQIVND (reference sequence). The CDR3 loop reads CASSTNTGIEQFF. CDR3 in DNA: TGTGCCAGTAGTACAAATACAGGGATTGAGCAGTTCTTC.

The chain links TRBV9 to TRBJ2-3; 8 bases are shared with TRBD2. Per the germline V gene, CDR1 is SGDLS and CDR2 is YYNGEE. The trim removed 3 bases at V and 4 bases at J, leaving 4 bases unmatched. This CDR3 region has 14 residues. The CDR3 reads CASSAGGVSDTQYF. In DNA form, the CDR3 reads TGTGCCAGCAGCGCCGGGGGGGTTTCAGATACGCAGTATTTT.

The gene calls are TRBV6-5 and TRBJ2-7; TRBD2 agrees at 13 bases. V shed 5 bases, J shed 5 bases, and the junction held 3 bases outside the gene matches. The CDR3 spans 14 residues. Germline CDR1 MNHEY, CDR2 SVGAGI. The CDR3, as DNA: TGTGCCAGCAGTCTCGGACTAGCGGGAGACGAGCAGTACTTC. Translation gives CASSLGLAGDEQYF.

V and J are TRBV6-1 and TRBJ2-2; TRBD1 agrees at 7 bases. Germline values: CDR1 MNHNS, CDR2 SASEGT. This CDR3 spans 15 amino acids. V trimming: 7 bases; J trimming: 4 bases; junction bases outside the gene matches: 9. CDR3 bases: TGTGCCAGCAACTCTAGACAGGGCTTCACCGGGGAGCTGTTTTTT. This gives the protein CASNSRQGFTGELFF.